This paragraph covers one TCR beta chain sequence. The data are from a study of beta chain features in type 1 diabetes. Expressed TCRB transcripts were sequenced after all isolated RNA was converted to cDNA. Libraries were prepared by immunoSEQ multiplex PCR; TCRdb keeps only in-frame clonotypes and omits some of them. The repertoire consists of 240,000 or so clones, with under 70% occurring once and the leading ten covering around 0.05%. CD4+ naive, central memory, regulatory and stem cell-like memory subsets were isolated by sorting on CD45RO/CCR7/CD25/CD127/CD95/CD27. Sorted cells reached over 95% purity in every population. The CDR3 length is 15 residues. The ends lost 3 bases at V and 3 bases at J; junction bases unmatched: 3. Germline V gives CDR1 SGHRS, CDR2 YFSETQ.

Input material: naive CD4+ T cells from blood. The receptor comes from a man aged 30 to 45 in good health. The rearrangement joins TRBV5-1 to TRBJ2-6; 7 bases fit TRBD1. DNA of the CDR3: TGCGCCAGCAGCTCGACAGGGAGTGGGGCCAACGTCCTGACTTTC. This gives the protein CASSSTGSGANVLTF.